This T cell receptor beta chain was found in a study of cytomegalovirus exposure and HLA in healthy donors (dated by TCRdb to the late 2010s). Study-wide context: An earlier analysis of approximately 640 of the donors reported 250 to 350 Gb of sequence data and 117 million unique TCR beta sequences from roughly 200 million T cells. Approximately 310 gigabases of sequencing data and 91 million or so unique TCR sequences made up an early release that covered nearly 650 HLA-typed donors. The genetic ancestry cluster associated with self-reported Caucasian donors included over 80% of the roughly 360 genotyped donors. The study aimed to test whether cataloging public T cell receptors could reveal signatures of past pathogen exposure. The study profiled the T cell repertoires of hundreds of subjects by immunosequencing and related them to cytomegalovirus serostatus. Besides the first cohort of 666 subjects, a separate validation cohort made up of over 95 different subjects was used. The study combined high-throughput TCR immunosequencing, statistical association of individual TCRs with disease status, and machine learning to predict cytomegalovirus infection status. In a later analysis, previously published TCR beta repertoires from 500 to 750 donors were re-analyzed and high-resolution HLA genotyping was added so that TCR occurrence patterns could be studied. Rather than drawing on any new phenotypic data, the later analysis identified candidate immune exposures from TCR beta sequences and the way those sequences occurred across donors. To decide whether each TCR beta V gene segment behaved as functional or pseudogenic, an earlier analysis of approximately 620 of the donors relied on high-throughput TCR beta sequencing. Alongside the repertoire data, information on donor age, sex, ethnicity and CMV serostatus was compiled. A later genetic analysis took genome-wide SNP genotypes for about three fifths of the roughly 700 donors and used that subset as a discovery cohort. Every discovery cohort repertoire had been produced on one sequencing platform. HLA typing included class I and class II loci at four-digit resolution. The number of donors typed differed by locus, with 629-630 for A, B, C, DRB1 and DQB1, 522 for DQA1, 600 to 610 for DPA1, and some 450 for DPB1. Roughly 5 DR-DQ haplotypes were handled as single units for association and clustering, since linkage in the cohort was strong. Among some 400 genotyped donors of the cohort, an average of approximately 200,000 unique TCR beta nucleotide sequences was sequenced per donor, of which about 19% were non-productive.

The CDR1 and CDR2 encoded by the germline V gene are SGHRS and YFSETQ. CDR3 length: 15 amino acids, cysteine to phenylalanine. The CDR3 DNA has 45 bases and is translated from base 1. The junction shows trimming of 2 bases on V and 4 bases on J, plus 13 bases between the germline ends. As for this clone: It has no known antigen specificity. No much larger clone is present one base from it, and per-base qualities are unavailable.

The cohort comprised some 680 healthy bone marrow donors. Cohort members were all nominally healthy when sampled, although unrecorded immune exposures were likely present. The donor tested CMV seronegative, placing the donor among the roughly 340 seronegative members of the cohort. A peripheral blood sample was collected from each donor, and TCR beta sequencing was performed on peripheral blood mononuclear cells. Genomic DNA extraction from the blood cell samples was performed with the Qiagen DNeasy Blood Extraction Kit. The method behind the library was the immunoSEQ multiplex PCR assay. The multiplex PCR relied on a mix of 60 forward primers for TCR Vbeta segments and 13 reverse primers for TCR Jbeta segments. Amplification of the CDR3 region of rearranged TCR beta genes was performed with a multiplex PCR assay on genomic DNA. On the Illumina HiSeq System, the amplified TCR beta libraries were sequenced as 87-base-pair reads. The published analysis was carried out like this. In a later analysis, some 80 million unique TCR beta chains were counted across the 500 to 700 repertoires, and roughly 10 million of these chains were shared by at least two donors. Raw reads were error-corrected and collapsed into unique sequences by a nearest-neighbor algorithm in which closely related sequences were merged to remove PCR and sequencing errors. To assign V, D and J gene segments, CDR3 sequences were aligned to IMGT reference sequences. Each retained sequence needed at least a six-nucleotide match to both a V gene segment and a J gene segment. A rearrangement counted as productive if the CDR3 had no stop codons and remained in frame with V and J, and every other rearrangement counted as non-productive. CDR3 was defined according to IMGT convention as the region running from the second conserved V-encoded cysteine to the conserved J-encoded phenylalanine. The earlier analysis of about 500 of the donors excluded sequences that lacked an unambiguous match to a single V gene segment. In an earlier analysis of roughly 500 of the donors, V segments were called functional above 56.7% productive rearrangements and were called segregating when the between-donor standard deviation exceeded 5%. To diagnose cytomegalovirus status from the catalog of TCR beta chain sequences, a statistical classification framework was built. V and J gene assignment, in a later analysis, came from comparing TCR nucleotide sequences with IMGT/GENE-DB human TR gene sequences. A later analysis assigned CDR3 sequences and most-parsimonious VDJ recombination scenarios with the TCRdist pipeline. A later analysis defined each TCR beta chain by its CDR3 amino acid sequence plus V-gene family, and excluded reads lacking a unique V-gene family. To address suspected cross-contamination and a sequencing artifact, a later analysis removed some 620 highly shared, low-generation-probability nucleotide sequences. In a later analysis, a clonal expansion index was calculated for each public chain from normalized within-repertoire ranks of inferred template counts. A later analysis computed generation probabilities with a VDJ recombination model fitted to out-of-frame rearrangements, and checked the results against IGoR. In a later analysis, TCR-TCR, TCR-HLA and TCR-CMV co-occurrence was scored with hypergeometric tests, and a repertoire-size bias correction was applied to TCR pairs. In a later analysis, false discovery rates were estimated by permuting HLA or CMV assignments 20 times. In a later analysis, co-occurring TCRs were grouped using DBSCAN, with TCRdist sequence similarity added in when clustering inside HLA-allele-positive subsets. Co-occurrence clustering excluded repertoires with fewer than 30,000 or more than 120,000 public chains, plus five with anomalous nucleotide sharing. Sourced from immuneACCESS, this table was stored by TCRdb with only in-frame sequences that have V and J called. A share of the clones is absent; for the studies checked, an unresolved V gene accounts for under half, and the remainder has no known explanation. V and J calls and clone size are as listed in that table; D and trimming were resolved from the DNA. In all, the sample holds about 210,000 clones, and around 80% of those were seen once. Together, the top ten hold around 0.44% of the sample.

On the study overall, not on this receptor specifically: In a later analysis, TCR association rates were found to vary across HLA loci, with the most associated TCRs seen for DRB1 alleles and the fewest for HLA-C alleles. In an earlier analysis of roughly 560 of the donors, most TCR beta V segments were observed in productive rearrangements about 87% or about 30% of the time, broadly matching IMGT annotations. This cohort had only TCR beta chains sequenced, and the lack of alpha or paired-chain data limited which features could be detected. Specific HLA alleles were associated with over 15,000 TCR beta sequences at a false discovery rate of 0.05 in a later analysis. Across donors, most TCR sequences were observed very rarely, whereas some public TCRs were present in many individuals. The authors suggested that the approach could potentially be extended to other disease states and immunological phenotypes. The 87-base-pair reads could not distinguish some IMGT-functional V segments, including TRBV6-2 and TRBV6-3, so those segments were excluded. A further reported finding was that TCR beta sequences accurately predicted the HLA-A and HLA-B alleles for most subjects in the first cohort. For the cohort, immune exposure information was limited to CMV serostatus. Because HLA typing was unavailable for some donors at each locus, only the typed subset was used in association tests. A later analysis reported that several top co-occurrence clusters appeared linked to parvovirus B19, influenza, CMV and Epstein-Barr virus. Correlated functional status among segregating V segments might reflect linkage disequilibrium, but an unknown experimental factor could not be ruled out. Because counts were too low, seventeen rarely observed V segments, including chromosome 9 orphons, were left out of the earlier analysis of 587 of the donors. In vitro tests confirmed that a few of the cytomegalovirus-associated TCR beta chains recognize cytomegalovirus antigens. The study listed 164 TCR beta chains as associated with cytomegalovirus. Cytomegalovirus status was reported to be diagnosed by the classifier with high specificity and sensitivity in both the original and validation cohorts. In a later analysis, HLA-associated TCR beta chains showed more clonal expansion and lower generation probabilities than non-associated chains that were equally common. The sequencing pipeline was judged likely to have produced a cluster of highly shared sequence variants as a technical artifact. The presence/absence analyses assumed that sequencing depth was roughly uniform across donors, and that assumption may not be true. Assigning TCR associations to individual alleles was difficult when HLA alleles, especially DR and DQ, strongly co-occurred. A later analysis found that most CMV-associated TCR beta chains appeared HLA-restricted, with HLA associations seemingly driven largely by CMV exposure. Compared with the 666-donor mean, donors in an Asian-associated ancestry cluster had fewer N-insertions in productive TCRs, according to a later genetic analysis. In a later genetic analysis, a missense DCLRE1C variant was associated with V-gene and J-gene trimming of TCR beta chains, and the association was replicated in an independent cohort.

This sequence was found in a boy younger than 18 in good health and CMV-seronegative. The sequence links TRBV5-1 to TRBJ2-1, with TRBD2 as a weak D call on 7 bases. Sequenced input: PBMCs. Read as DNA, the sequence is TGCGCCAGCAGCTTTAGAGGGGGGGATTACAATGAGCAGTTCTTC. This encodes CASSFRGGDYNEQFF.